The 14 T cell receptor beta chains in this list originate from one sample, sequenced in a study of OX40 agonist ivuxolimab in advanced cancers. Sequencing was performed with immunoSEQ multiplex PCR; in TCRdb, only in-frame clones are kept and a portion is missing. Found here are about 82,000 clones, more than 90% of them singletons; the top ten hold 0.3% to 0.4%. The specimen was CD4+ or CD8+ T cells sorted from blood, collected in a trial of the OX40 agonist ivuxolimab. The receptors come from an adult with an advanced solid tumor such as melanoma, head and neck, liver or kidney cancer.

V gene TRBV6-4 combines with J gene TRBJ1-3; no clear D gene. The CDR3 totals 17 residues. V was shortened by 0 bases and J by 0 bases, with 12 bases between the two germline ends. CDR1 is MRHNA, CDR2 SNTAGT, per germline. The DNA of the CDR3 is TGTGCCAGCAGTGACTCGTCGAGGTATATCTCTGGAAACACCATATATTTT. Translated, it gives CASSDSSRYISGNTIYF.

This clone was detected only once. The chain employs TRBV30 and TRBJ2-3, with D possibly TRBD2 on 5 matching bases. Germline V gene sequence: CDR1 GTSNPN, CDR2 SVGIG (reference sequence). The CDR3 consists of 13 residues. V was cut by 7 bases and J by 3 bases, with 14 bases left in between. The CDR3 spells CASQIRDTDTQYF. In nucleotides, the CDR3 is TGTGCCTCACAGATCCGGGATACAGATACGCAGTATTTT. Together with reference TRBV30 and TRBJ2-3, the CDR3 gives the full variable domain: SQTIHQWPATLVQPVGSPLSLECTVEGTSNPNLYWYRQAAGRGLQLLFYSVGIGQISSEVPQNLSASRPQDRQFILSSKKLLLSDSGFYLCASQIRDTDTQYFGPGTRLTVL.

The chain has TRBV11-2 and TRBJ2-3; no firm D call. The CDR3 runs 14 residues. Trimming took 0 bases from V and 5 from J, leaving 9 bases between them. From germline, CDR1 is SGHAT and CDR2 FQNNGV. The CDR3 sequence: CASSLDQAGDTQYF. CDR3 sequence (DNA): TGTGCCAGCAGCTTAGATCAGGCCGGAGATACGCAGTATTTT.

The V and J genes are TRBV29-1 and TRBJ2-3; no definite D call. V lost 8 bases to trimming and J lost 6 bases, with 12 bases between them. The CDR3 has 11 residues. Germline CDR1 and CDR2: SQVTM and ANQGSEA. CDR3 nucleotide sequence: TGCAGCACAAGCGCCCCGGATACGCAGTATTTT. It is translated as CSTSAPDTQYF.

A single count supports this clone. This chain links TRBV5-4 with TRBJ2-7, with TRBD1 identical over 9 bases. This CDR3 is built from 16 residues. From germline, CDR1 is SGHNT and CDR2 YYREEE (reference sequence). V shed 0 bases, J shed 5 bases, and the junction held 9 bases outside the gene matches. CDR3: CASSLGQGVNTHEQYF. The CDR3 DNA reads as TGTGCCAGCAGCTTGGGACAGGGGGTAAATACCCACGAGCAGTACTTC.

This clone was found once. CDR3 loop: CASSLVGGPGNTIYF. The CDR3 nucleotides read TGTGCCAGCAGCTTAGTCGGGGGGCCCGGAAACACCATATATTTT. J is TRBJ1-3 and V is TRBV7-2; maybe TRBD1 (6 bases). The CDR3 extends over 15 amino acids. V was pared by 1 base and J by 4 bases, with 11 bases between. Germline assignment: CDR1 SGHTA and CDR2 FQGNSA.

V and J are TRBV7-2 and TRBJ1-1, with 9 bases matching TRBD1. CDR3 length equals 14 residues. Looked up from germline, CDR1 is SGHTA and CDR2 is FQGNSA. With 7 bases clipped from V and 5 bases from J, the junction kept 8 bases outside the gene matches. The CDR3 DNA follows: TGTGCCAGCACTCGGGACAGGGTTTTAACTGAAGCTTTCTTT. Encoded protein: CASTRDRVLTEAFF.

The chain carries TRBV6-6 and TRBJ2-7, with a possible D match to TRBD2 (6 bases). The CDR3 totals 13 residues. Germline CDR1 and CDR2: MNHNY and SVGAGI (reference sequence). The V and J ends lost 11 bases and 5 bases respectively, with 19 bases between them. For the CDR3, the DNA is TGTGCCGCCGGAGGGTTGGGTGGCGACGAGCAGTACTTC. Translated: CAAGGLGGDEQYF.

For the CDR3, the DNA is TGTGCCAGCAGCGGGACAGGAGACTACGAGCAGTACTTC. This encodes CASSGTGDYEQYF. This sequence joins TRBV5-4 and TRBJ2-7; 8 bases match TRBD1. The CDR3 length is 13 residues. Trimming removed 4 bases from V and 3 bases from J; junction bases left unmatched: 3. Germline CDR1 SGHNT, CDR2 YYREEE (reference sequence).

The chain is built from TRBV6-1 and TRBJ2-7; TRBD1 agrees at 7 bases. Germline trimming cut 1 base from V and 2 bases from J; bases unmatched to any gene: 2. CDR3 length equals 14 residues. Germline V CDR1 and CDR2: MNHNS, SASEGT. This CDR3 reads CASSEGGQTYEQYF. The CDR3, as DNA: TGTGCCAGCAGTGAAGGGGGACAGACCTACGAGCAGTACTTC.

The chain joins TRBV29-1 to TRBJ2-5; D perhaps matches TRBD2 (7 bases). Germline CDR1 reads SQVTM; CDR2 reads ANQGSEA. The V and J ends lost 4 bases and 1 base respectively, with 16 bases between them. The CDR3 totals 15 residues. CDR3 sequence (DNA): TGCAGCGTTGCGGGGGGCAGCGGGGTCCAAGAGACCCAGTACTTC. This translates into CSVAGGSGVQETQYF.

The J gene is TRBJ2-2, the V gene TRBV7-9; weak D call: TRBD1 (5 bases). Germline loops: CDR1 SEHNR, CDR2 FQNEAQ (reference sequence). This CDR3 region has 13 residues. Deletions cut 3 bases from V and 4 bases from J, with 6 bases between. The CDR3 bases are TGTGCCAGCAGCTTTGACAGCACCGGGGAGCTGTTTTTT. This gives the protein CASSFDSTGELFF.

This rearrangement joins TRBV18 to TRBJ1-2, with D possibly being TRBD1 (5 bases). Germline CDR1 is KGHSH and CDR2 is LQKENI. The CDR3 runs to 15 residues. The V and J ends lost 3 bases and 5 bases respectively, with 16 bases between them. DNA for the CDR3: TGTGCCAGCTCACCGGGCGCAGGGATTGAATATGGCTACACCTTC. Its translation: CASSPGAGIEYGYTF.

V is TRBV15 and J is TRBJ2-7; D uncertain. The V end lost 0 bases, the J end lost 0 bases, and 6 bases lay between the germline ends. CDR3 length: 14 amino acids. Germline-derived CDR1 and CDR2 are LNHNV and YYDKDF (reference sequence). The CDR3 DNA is TGTGCCACCAGCAGAGAAGGCACCTCCTACGAGCAGTACTTC. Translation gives CATSREGTSYEQYF. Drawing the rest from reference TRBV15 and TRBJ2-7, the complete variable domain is DAMVIQNPRYQVTQFGKPVTLSCSQTLNHNVMYWYQQKSSQAPKLLFHYYDKDFNNEADTPDNFQSRRPNTSFCFLDIRSPGLGDTAMYLCATSREGTSYEQYFGPGTRLTVT.